This T cell receptor (beta chain) is from a study of cytomegalovirus exposure and HLA in healthy donors listed by TCRdb under 2017. About the study as a whole: According to an earlier analysis of around 600 of the donors, about 179 million T cells yielded 90 million to 130 million unique TCR beta sequences and about 300 Gb of sequence data. About 300 gigabases of sequencing data and approximately 91 million unique TCR sequences made up an early release that covered nearly 650 HLA-typed donors. Of the roughly 400 genotyped donors, around 81% fell in the genetic ancestry cluster associated with self-reported Caucasian donors. The study aimed to test whether cataloging public T cell receptors could reveal signatures of past pathogen exposure. The study used immunosequencing to profile the T cell repertoires of several hundred subjects and linked those repertoires to cytomegalovirus serostatus. In addition to the first cohort of 650 to 750 subjects, a separate validation cohort of approximately 130 different subjects was used. To predict cytomegalovirus infection status, the study combined high-throughput TCR immunosequencing, statistical association of individual TCRs with disease status, and machine learning. A later analysis re-analyzed previously published TCR beta repertoires from roughly 690 donors and added high-resolution HLA genotyping to study TCR occurrence patterns. Rather than using new phenotypic data, the later analysis identified candidate immune exposures from TCR beta sequences and from how often those sequences occurred across donors. An earlier analysis of approximately 630 of the donors applied high-throughput TCR beta sequencing to assess whether each TCR beta V gene segment acted as functional or pseudogenic. Donor age, sex, ethnicity and CMV serostatus were compiled together with the repertoire data. A later genetic analysis took genome-wide SNP genotypes for about 65% of the 666 donors and used that subset as a discovery cohort. All discovery cohort repertoires had been generated on a single sequencing platform. HLA typing covered class I and class II loci at four-digit resolution. The number of typed donors differed by locus: roughly 629-630 for A, B, C, DRB1 and DQB1; 500 to 550 for DQA1; roughly 600 for DPA1; and around 450 for DPB1. A few DR-DQ haplotypes were treated as single units for association and clustering because of strong linkage in the cohort. On average, roughly 200,000 unique TCR beta nucleotide sequences were sequenced per donor among a few hundred genotyped donors of the cohort, with 15% to 20% of those sequences being non-productive. Points the paper makes about the study in general: Most TCR sequences were seen in very few donors, while some public TCRs were found in many individuals. Immune exposure information for the cohort was limited to CMV serostatus. Only TCR beta chains were sequenced in this cohort, and the absence of alpha or paired-chain data limited detectable features. A later analysis found that HLA-associated TCR beta chains were more clonally expanded and had lower generation probabilities than equally common non-associated chains. Broadly in line with IMGT annotations, most TCR beta V segments showed up in productive rearrangements about 87% or about 30% of the time in an earlier analysis of around 600 of the donors. A later analysis reported that several top co-occurrence clusters appeared linked to parvovirus B19, influenza, CMV and Epstein-Barr virus. Three of the identified cytomegalovirus-associated TCR beta chains were confirmed in vitro to be specific for cytomegalovirus antigens. In a later genetic analysis, fewer N-insertions in productive TCRs were reported among donors in an Asian-associated ancestry cluster than the roughly 700-donor mean. The classifier was reported to diagnose cytomegalovirus status with high specificity and sensitivity in both the original and validation cohorts. HLA typing was unavailable for some donors at each locus, so association tests used only the typed subset. When HLA alleles, especially DR and DQ, strongly co-occurred, attributing TCR associations to individual alleles was difficult. An association between a missense DCLRE1C variant and V-gene and J-gene trimming of TCR beta chains was found in a later genetic analysis and replicated in an independent cohort. In the study, roughly 160 TCR beta chains were listed as associated with cytomegalovirus. The earlier analysis of fewer than 750 of the donors excluded over 15 rarely observed V segments, including chromosome 9 orphons, because counts were too low. Sequencing depth was assumed to be roughly uniform across donors in the presence/absence analyses, though that assumption may not hold. Correlated functional status among segregating V segments might reflect linkage disequilibrium, but an unknown experimental factor could not be ruled out. A later analysis found that TCR association rates varied across HLA loci, with DRB1 alleles showing the most associated TCRs and HLA-C alleles the fewest. A further reported finding was that TCR beta sequences accurately predicted the HLA-A and HLA-B alleles for most subjects in the first cohort. The authors suggested that the approach could potentially be generalized to other disease states and immunological phenotypes. A group of highly shared sequence variants was considered likely to be a technical artifact of the sequencing pipeline. In a later analysis, 15,000 to 20,000 TCR beta sequences were associated with specific HLA alleles at a false discovery rate of 0.05. Most CMV-associated TCR beta chains appeared to be HLA-restricted in a later analysis, and the HLA associations seemed to be driven largely by CMV exposure.

Worth noting for this clone: No cognate antigen has been identified for it. No much larger clone exists at a distance of one base, and base qualities are not known.

The cohort consisted of fewer than 700 healthy bone marrow donors. Cohort members were all nominally healthy when sampled, although unrecorded immune exposures were likely present. The donor was CMV seronegative and was included in the group of a few hundred seronegative cohort members. Every donor gave a peripheral blood sample, and the peripheral blood mononuclear cells from that sample were used for TCR beta sequencing. The Qiagen DNeasy Blood Extraction Kit was used to extract genomic DNA from the blood cell samples. Library preparation employed the immunoSEQ multiplex PCR assay. A mixture of 60 forward primers for TCR Vbeta segments and 13 reverse primers for TCR Jbeta segments was used in the multiplex PCR. A multiplex PCR assay on genomic DNA amplified the CDR3 region of rearranged TCR beta genes. Amplified TCR beta libraries were sequenced as 87-base-pair reads on the Illumina HiSeq System. In the original analysis: Across the 640 or so repertoires, a later analysis counted some 80 million unique TCR beta chains, approximately 10 million of which were shared by at least two donors. A nearest-neighbor algorithm error-corrected the raw reads and collapsed the reads into unique sequences, merging closely related sequences to remove PCR and sequencing errors. Alignment of CDR3 sequences to IMGT reference sequences was used to assign V, D and J gene segments. For a sequence to be retained, at least a six-nucleotide match to both a V gene segment and a J gene segment was required. A rearrangement counted as productive if the CDR3 had no stop codons and remained in frame with V and J, and every other rearrangement counted as non-productive. Following IMGT convention, CDR3 was defined as the stretch from the second conserved V-encoded cysteine up to the conserved J-encoded phenylalanine. Sequences without an unambiguous match to a single V gene segment were excluded from the earlier analysis of about 600 of the donors. In an earlier analysis of a few hundred of the donors, V segments were called functional above 56.7% productive rearrangements and were called segregating when the between-donor standard deviation exceeded 5%. A statistical classification framework was developed to diagnose cytomegalovirus status using the catalog of TCR beta chain sequences. A later analysis assigned V and J genes by comparing TCR nucleotide sequences with IMGT/GENE-DB human TR gene sequences. A later analysis assigned CDR3 sequences and most-parsimonious VDJ recombination scenarios with the TCRdist pipeline. In a later analysis, each TCR beta chain was defined by its CDR3 amino acid sequence together with its V-gene family, and reads without a unique V-gene family were excluded. A later analysis removed 550 to 650 highly shared, low-generation-probability nucleotide sequences to deal with suspected cross-contamination and a sequencing artifact. In a later analysis, a clonal expansion index was calculated for each public chain from normalized within-repertoire ranks of inferred template counts. A later analysis computed generation probabilities with a VDJ recombination model fitted to out-of-frame rearrangements, and checked the results against IGoR. In a later analysis, hypergeometric tests were used to score TCR-TCR, TCR-HLA and TCR-CMV co-occurrence, with a repertoire-size bias correction applied to TCR pairs. To estimate false discovery rates, a later analysis permuted the HLA or CMV assignments 20 times. In a later analysis, co-occurring TCRs were grouped with DBSCAN, and TCRdist sequence similarity was added when clustering was performed within HLA-allele-positive subsets. For co-occurrence clustering, repertoires with fewer than 30,000 or more than 120,000 public chains were excluded, along with a handful of repertoires with anomalous nucleotide sharing. Sourced from immuneACCESS, this table was stored by TCRdb with only in-frame sequences that have V and J called. A share of the clones is absent; for the studies checked, an unresolved V gene accounts for under half, and the remainder has no known explanation. Clonal size and the V and J genes are those of that table, whereas D and trimming came from the DNA. The sample includes about 190,000 clones, with 65% to 85% observed a single time. Of the sample, 1.6% falls within the top ten clones.

Material: PBMCs. This clonotype originated in a young woman in good health and CMV-seronegative.

The DNA reads as follows: TGTGCCAGCAGCCCGAACACGGGCGAGCAGTACTTC. The resulting protein is CASSPNTGEQYF. Here the chain combines TRBV7-6 and TRBJ2-7; the D segment cannot be called with confidence. V is reduced by 5 bases and J by 6 bases, leaving a spacing of 11 bases between them. From cysteine to phenylalanine, the CDR3 is 12 amino acids long. Of all the DNA, just the CDR3 is kept, 36 bases in frame from base 1. CDR1 SGHVS and CDR2 FNYEAQ were looked up in the germline V gene.